The sequence of this T cell receptor beta chain was determined in a study of blood T cell repertoires in COVID-19 (dated by TCRdb to the early 2020s). Regarding the complete study: Samples from collaborators originated in the United States, Italy and Spain and spanned both the acute and convalescent phases of COVID-19. The repertoires were released in a freely available public database meant as a resource for research on the immune response to SARS-CoV-2. HLA class I and class II types, where available, came from metadata supplied by the sample provider rather than from assay-based typing. Sample metadata almost always included a de-identified subject ID, COVID-19 status, age in years and sex. The material from the prospective study consisted of cDNA or gDNA derived from T cells, B-cell-depleted T cells, or PBMCs. The dataset comprised deeply sampled blood TCRbeta repertoires from subjects exposed to, actively infected with, or recovered from COVID-19. The samples were drawn from the first 160 participants of the ongoing ImmuneRACE study and from 1,254 subjects provided by 6 global collaborators.

V is clipped by 0 bases and J by 4 bases, and the sequence between their germline boundaries is 12 bases long. Sequences KGHSH (CDR1) and LQKENI (CDR2) are obtained from the germline V gene. The CDR3, cysteine through phenylalanine, is 15 amino acids long. Only the CDR3 DNA stays, 45 bases, in frame from base 1. What the study reported, not specific to this receptor: Clinical and demographic metadata were provided uncurated, with the amount varying by source and participant.

Whole blood was collected in K2EDTA tubes by collaborating institutions according to the institutions' own protocols. Collaborator samples were shipped for TCRbeta analysis as frozen whole blood, isolated PBMCs, or DNA extracted from either sample type. TCRbeta CDR3 regions were amplified from genomic DNA using the immunoSEQ Assay, a bias-controlled multiplex PCR. On the study's bioinformatics: The number of nucleated cells in each sample was estimated from the amplification of reference gene primers within the assay. Sequence reads were collapsed and filtered to measure the absolute abundance of every unique TCRbeta CDR3 rearrangement. For each sample, productive Simpson clonality was calculated by taking the square root of Simpson's diversity index across productive rearrangements. TCRdb provides this immuneACCESS table in a form limited to in-frame rearrangements. Some clones are lacking; in checked studies, under half of them reflect an unresolved V gene, and why the rest are absent is not known. V and J calls and clone size are those listed in that table; D and trimming were worked out from the DNA. The sample contains some 210,000 clones, approximately 78% of them found a single time. The ten top clones hold roughly 12% of the sample.

In this sample, this clone turned up a few times. Which antigen it targets is not known. No base-level quality is on record; no much larger clone is a single base apart. The chain joins TRBV18 to TRBJ1-2; the D gene assignment is ambiguous. The source is a woman aged 40 to 50 with acute or convalescent COVID-19. What was sequenced was peripheral blood. The CDR3 sequence is CASSPPVEGLYGYTF. DNA sequence: TGTGCCAGCTCACCACCGGTAGAGGGCCTCTATGGCTACACCTTC.